This TCR beta chain was sequenced during a study of blood T cells in healthy people across ages. Germline trimming cut 3 bases from V and 5 bases from J; bases unmatched to any gene: 7. The germline CDR1 and CDR2 sequences are SQVTM and ANQGSEA. The CDR3 runs 14 residues. Primers used in a second PCR of about 6 to 11 cycles were a sample-barcoded 5' primer and a J-beta primer mix. A template-switch adaptor containing 12 random nucleotides labeled each cDNA molecule. TCRdb used MiXCR to reprocess the 5' RACE reads, holding one entry per CDR3 protein. The sample lists 700,000 to 900,000 distinct CDR3 sequences, roughly 24% seen once, with roughly 3.1% in the top ten. The sample was also linked to a second study, of T cells of mothers and their children.

The source material was blood. The V call is TRBV29-1, the J call TRBJ1-1, with TRBD1 matching over 9 bases. The sequence derives from a boy between 10 and 17 years old in good health. The CDR3 nucleotides are TGCAGCGTTGAGCGGGGACAGGGAGGGACTGAAGCTTTCTTT. Its translation is CSVERGQGGTEAFF.